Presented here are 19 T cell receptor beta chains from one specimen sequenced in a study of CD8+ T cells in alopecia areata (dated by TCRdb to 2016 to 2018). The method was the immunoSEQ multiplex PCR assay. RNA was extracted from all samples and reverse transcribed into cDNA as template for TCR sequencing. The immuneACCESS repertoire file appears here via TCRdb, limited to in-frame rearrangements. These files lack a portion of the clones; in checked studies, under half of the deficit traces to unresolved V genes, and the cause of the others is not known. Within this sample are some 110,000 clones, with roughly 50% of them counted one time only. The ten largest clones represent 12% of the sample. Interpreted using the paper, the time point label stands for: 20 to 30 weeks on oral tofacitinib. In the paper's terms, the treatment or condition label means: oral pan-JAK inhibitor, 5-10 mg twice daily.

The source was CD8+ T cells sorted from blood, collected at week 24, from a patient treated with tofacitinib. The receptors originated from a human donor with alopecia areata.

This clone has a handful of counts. CDR3 DNA: TGTGCCAGCAGTTACTCCGTCGGGGAAGCCGGCACTGAAGCTTTCTTT. Its translation is CASSYSVGEAGTEAFF. The rearrangement uses TRBV6-5 and TRBJ1-1; D not certain. Germline V gene lookup returns CDR1 MNHEY and CDR2 SVGAGI. This CDR3 region has 16 residues. Deletions cut 0 bases from V and 4 bases from J, with 15 bases between.

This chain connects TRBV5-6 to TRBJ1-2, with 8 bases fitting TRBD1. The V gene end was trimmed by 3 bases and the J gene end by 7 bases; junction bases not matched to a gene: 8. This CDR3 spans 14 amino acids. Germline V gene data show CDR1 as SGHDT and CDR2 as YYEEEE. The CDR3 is CASSYDRGLRGYTF. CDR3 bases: TGTGCCAGCAGCTACGACAGGGGCTTGCGTGGCTACACCTTC.

CDR3 residues: CASSPHISNQPQHF. The CDR3 coding sequence is TGTGCCAGCAGCCCCCACATTAGCAATCAGCCCCAGCATTTT. V is TRBV5-6 and J is TRBJ1-5; D remains unclear. Germline V gives CDR1 SGHDT, CDR2 YYEEEE. CDR3 size: 14 residues. Trimming removed 4 bases from V and 0 bases from J, with 8 bases in between.

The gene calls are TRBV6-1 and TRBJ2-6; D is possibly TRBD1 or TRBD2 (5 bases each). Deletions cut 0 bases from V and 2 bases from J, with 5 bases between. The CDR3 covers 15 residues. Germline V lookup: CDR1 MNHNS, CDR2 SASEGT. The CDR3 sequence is CASSEAGAGANVLTF. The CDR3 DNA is TGTGCCAGCAGTGAAGCGGGGGCTGGGGCCAACGTCCTGACTTTC.

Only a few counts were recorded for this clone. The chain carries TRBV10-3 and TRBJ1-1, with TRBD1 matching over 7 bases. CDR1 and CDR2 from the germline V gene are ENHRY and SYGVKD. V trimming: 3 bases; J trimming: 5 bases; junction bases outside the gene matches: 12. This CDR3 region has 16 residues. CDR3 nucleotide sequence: TGTGCCATCAGTGATGCGAGGGCAGGGGGAAGGACTGAAGCTTTCTTT. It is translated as CAISDARAGGRTEAFF.

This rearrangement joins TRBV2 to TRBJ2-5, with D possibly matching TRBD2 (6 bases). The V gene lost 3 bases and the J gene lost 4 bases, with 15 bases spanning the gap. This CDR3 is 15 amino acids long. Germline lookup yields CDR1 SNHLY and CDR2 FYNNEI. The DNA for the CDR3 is TGTGCCAGCAGTGAGGGGTTCGGAGGGGTAGAGACCCAGTACTTC. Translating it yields CASSEGFGGVETQYF.

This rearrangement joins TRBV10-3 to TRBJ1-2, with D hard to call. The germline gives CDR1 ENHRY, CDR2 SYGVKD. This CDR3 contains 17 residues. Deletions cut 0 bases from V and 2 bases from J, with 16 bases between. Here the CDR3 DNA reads TGTGCCATCAGTGAGTCGACTCATGGCCCACCGAACTATGGCTACACCTTC. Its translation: CAISESTHGPPNYGYTF.

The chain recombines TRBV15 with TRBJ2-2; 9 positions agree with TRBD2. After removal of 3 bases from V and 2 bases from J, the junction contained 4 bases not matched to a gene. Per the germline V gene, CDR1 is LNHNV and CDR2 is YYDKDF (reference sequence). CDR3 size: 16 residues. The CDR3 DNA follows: TGTGCCACCAGCAGCGGGACTAGCCTAAACACCGGGGAGCTGTTTTTT. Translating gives CATSSGTSLNTGELFF.

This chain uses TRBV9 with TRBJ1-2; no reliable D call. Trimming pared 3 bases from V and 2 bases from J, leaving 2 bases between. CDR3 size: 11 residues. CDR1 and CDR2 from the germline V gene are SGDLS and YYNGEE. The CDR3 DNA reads TGTGCCAGCAGCGCAAACTATGGCTACACCTTC. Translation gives CASSANYGYTF.

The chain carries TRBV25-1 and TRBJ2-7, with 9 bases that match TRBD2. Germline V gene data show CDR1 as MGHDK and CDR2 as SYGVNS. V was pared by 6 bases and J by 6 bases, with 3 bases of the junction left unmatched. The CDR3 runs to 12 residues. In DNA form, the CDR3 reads TGTGCCAGCAGGCGGGGGGGAGCCGAGCAGTACTTC. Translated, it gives CASRRGGAEQYF.

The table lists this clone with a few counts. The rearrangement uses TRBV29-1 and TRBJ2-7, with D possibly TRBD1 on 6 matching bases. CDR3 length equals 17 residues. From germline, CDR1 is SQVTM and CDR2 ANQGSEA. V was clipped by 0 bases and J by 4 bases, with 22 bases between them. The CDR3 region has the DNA TGCAGCGTTGAAGACTTCCGGGAACAGGGCGGAGGTTACGAGCAGTACTTC. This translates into CSVEDFREQGGGYEQYF.

The DNA of the CDR3 is TGCGCCAGCAGCCAAACGGAAAGGAACGAGCAGTACTTC. Translating it yields CASSQTERNEQYF. V is TRBV4-3 and J is TRBJ2-7, with unresolved D. The CDR3 consists of 13 residues. The germline V and J ends were trimmed by 2 bases and 5 bases, with 10 bases remaining between them. Germline V gene data show CDR1 as LGHNA and CDR2 as YSLEER.

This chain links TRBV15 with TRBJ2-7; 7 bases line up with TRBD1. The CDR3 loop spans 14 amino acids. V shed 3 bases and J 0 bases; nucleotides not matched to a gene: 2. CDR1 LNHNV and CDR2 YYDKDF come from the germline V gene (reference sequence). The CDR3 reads CATSSRDSSYEQYF. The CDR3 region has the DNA TGTGCCACCAGCAGCCGGGACAGCTCCTACGAGCAGTACTTC.

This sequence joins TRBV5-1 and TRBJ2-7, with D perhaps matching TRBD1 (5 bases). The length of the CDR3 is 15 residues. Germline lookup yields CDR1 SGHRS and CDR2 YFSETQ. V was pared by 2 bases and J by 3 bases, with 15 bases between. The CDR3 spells CASSLSAGWIYEQYF. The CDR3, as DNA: TGCGCCAGCAGCTTATCCGCAGGGTGGATCTACGAGCAGTACTTC.

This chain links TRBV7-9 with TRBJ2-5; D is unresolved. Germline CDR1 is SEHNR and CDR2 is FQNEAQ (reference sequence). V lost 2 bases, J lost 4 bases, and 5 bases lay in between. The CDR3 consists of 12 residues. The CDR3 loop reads CASSLSVETQYF. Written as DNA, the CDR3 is TGTGCCAGCAGCTTATCGGTAGAGACCCAGTACTTC.

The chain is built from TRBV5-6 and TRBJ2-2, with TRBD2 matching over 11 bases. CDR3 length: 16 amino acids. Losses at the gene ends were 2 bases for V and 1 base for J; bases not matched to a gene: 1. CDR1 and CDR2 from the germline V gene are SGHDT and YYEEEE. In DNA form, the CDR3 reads TGTGCCAGCAGCTTTGGGACTAGCGGGAACACCGGGGAGCTGTTTTTT. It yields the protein CASSFGTSGNTGELFF.

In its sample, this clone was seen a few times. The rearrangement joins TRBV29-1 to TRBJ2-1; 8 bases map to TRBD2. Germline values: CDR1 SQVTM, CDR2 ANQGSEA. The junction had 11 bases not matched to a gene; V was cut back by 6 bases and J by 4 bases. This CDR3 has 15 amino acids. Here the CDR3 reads CSVDPSGGGYNEQFF. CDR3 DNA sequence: TGCAGCGTGGACCCCAGCGGGGGCGGGTACAATGAGCAGTTCTTC.

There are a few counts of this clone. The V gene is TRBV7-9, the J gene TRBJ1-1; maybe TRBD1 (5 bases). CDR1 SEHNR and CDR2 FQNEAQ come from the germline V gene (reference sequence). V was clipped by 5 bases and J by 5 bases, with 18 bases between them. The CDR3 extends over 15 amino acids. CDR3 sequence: CASSPTLGLGTEAFF. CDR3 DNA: TGTGCCAGCAGCCCTACCCTGGGGCTCGGAACTGAAGCTTTCTTT.

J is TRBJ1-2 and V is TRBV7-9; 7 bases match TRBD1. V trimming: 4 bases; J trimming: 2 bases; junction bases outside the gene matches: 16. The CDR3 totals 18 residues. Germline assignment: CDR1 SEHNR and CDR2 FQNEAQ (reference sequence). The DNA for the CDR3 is TGTGCCAGCAGCTCGGGTGGGGTCCACAGGGGAGGAAACTATGGCTACACCTTC. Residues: CASSSGGVHRGGNYGYTF.